This T cell receptor beta chain was captured in a study of cytomegalovirus exposure and HLA in healthy donors (dated by TCRdb to about 2017). Background for the entire study: According to an earlier analysis of a few hundred of the donors, about 170 million T cells yielded some 110 million unique TCR beta sequences and approximately 280 Gb of sequence data. About 280 gigabases of sequencing data and around 85 million unique TCR sequences made up an early release that covered under 750 HLA-typed donors. Of the approximately 370 genotyped donors, over 80% were placed in the genetic ancestry cluster associated with self-reported Caucasian donors. The study aimed to test whether cataloging public T cell receptors could reveal signatures of past pathogen exposure. Using immunosequencing, the study profiled T cell repertoires from 666 subjects and related those repertoires to cytomegalovirus serostatus. A separate validation cohort of roughly 120 different subjects was used in addition to the approximately 640-subject first cohort. To predict cytomegalovirus infection status, the study brought together high-throughput TCR immunosequencing, statistical association of individual TCRs with disease status, and machine learning. To study patterns of TCR occurrence, a later analysis re-analyzed previously published TCR beta repertoires from hundreds of donors and added high-resolution HLA genotyping. The later analysis used no new phenotypic data to find candidate immune exposures, relying instead on TCR beta sequences and their occurrence across donors. To decide whether each TCR beta V gene segment behaved as functional or pseudogenic, an earlier analysis of some 580 of the donors relied on high-throughput TCR beta sequencing. Alongside the repertoire data, information on donor age, sex, ethnicity and CMV serostatus was compiled. A later genetic analysis used genome-wide SNP genotypes for 398 of the 666 donors, treating that subset as a discovery cohort. Every repertoire in the discovery cohort had been generated on one and the same sequencing platform. HLA typing covered class I and class II loci at four-digit resolution. The number of donors typed differed by locus, with 629-630 for A, B, C, DRB1 and DQB1, roughly 550 for DQA1, 600 to 610 for DPA1, and around 450 for DPB1. Several DR-DQ haplotypes were treated as single units for association and clustering because of strong linkage in the cohort. Among 350 to 400 genotyped donors of the cohort, an average of approximately 250,000 unique TCR beta nucleotide sequences were sequenced per donor, about a sixth of them non-productive.

Per the germline V gene (reference sequence), GTSNPN is the CDR1 and SVGIG is the CDR2. The V end gives up 0 bases and the J end 5 bases, leaving 9 bases in the junction not matched to a gene. There are 16 amino acids in the CDR3, from cysteine to phenylalanine inclusive. Only the CDR3 DNA stays, 48 bases, in frame from base 1. The cohort comprised some 700 healthy bone marrow donors. At the time of sampling, all cohort members were nominally healthy, though unrecorded immune exposures were likely present. The donor tested CMV seropositive, placing the donor among the roughly 300 seropositive members of the cohort. A peripheral blood sample was collected from each donor, and TCR beta sequencing was performed on peripheral blood mononuclear cells. The Qiagen DNeasy Blood Extraction Kit was used to extract genomic DNA from the blood cell samples. The method was the immunoSEQ multiplex PCR assay. The multiplex PCR relied on a mix of 60 forward primers for TCR Vbeta segments and 13 reverse primers for TCR Jbeta segments. The CDR3 region of rearranged TCR beta genes was amplified from genomic DNA by a multiplex PCR assay. On the Illumina HiSeq System, the amplified TCR beta libraries were sequenced as 87-base-pair reads. Per the source publication's procedure: Across the 640 or so repertoires, a later analysis counted 80 million or so unique TCR beta chains, roughly 11 million of which were shared by at least two donors. To remove PCR and sequencing errors, raw reads were error-corrected and collapsed into unique sequences using a nearest-neighbor algorithm that merged closely related sequences. Alignment of CDR3 sequences to IMGT reference sequences was used to assign V, D and J gene segments. Each retained sequence needed at least a six-nucleotide match to both a V gene segment and a J gene segment. Rearrangements were classified as productive when the CDR3 lacked stop codons and remained in frame with V and J, and all other rearrangements were classified as non-productive. CDR3 was defined by IMGT convention, running from the second conserved V-encoded cysteine to the conserved J-encoded phenylalanine. The earlier analysis of a few hundred of the donors excluded any sequence lacking an unambiguous match to a single V gene segment. In an earlier analysis of a few hundred of the donors, V segments were called functional above 56.7% productive rearrangements and were called segregating when the between-donor standard deviation exceeded 5%. A statistical classification framework was developed to diagnose cytomegalovirus status using the catalog of TCR beta chain sequences. In a later analysis, V and J genes were assigned by comparing TCR nucleotide sequences against IMGT/GENE-DB human TR gene sequences. Using the TCRdist pipeline, a later analysis assigned CDR3 sequences along with most-parsimonious VDJ recombination scenarios. In a later analysis, every TCR beta chain was defined by the combination of its CDR3 amino acid sequence and its V-gene family, and reads without a unique V-gene family were dropped. To address suspected cross-contamination and a sequencing artifact, a later analysis removed 450 to 700 highly shared, low-generation-probability nucleotide sequences. In a later analysis, a clonal expansion index was calculated for each public chain from normalized within-repertoire ranks of inferred template counts. In a later analysis, generation probabilities were computed using a VDJ recombination model fitted to out-of-frame rearrangements, and the results were checked against IGoR. In a later analysis, hypergeometric tests were used to score TCR-TCR, TCR-HLA and TCR-CMV co-occurrence, with a repertoire-size bias correction applied to TCR pairs. In a later analysis, false discovery rates were estimated by permuting HLA or CMV assignments 20 times. In a later analysis, co-occurring TCRs were grouped using DBSCAN, and TCRdist sequence similarity was added for clustering within HLA-allele-positive subsets. Co-occurrence clustering excluded repertoires with fewer than 30,000 or more than 120,000 public chains, plus five with anomalous nucleotide sharing. The immuneACCESS repertoire file appears here via TCRdb, limited to in-frame rearrangements. These files lack a portion of the clones; in checked studies, under half of the deficit traces to unresolved V genes, and the cause of the others is not known. From that table come the V and J calls and clone size; the DNA was used to work out D and trimming. The sample data list 95,000 to 150,000 clones, and about 73% of these were observed just once. The ten biggest clones cover roughly 3.1% of the sample.

This clone was picked up a small number of times. Its antigen is not yet known. No base qualities exist here, and no much larger clone lies one base off it. The paper's findings and limits, for the study overall: A later genetic analysis associated a missense DCLRE1C variant with V-gene and J-gene trimming of TCR beta chains, and an independent cohort replicated the association. HLA typing was unavailable for some donors at each locus, so association tests used only the typed subset. According to a later analysis, most CMV-associated TCR beta chains appeared to be HLA-restricted, and the HLA associations seemed to be driven largely by CMV exposure. When HLA alleles, especially DR and DQ, strongly co-occurred, attributing TCR associations to individual alleles was difficult. Only TCR beta chains were sequenced in this cohort, and the absence of alpha or paired-chain data limited detectable features. In an earlier analysis of approximately 600 of the donors, most TCR beta V segments were observed in productive rearrangements about 87% or about 30% of the time, broadly matching IMGT annotations. Several of the top co-occurrence clusters appeared to be linked to parvovirus B19, influenza, CMV and Epstein-Barr virus, according to a later analysis. In a later analysis, HLA-associated TCR beta chains were found to be more clonally expanded and to have lower generation probabilities than equally common non-associated chains. A few of the identified cytomegalovirus-associated TCR beta chains were confirmed in vitro to be specific for cytomegalovirus antigens. Linkage disequilibrium might explain the correlated functional status among segregating V segments, but an unknown experimental factor could not be ruled out. A further reported finding was that TCR beta sequences accurately predicted the HLA-A and HLA-B alleles for most subjects in the first cohort. According to a later genetic analysis, donors in an Asian-associated ancestry cluster had fewer N-insertions in productive TCRs than the approximately 690-donor mean. A cluster of highly shared sequence variants was judged likely to be a technical artifact of the sequencing pipeline. A later analysis found that TCR association rates varied across HLA loci, with DRB1 alleles showing the most associated TCRs and HLA-C alleles the fewest. Roughly uniform sequencing depth across donors was assumed in presence/absence analyses, although this assumption may not hold. CMV serostatus was the only immune exposure information available for the cohort. Cytomegalovirus status was reported to be diagnosed by the classifier with high specificity and sensitivity in both the original and validation cohorts. Because the 87-base-pair reads could not distinguish some IMGT-functional V segments, including TRBV6-2 and TRBV6-3, those segments were excluded. The study listed over 150 TCR beta chains as associated with cytomegalovirus. At a false discovery rate of 0.05, a later analysis linked 15,000 to 20,000 TCR beta sequences to specific HLA alleles. Across donors, most TCR sequences were observed very rarely, whereas some public TCRs were present in many individuals. The authors suggested that the approach could potentially be generalized to other disease states and immunological phenotypes. Around 16 rarely observed V segments, including chromosome 9 orphons, were excluded from the earlier analysis of several hundred of the donors because counts were too low.

This sequence was found in a woman aged 25 to 45 in good health and CMV-seropositive. The chain links TRBV30 with TRBJ1-1, and 10 bases in between align with TRBD1. The source material was PBMCs. The sequenced DNA: TGTGCCTGGAGTGTTAGACAGGGGGCCCGTCGGACTGAAGCTTTCTTT. This translates into CAWSVRQGARRTEAFF.